These 6 T cell receptor beta chains came from one sample sequenced in a study of molecular identifiers for immune sequencing clone quantification. MiXCR was run by TCRdb on the PCR reads, yielding one entry per CDR3 protein. The table records approximately 550,000 distinct CDR3 sequences, roughly 26% of them present only once. The sample taken for sequencing was naive CD8+ T cells from blood, with Jurkat cell RNA spiked in. The subset: FACS-sorted CD8+CD4-CCR7+CD45RA+ naive T cells. These receptors originate from a human donor in good health. Some libraries in this study had Jurkat cell RNA spiked in.

This clonotype was recorded a few times. The chain links TRBV2 to TRBJ2-1; maybe TRBD2 (5 bases). Per the germline V gene, CDR1 is SNHLY and CDR2 is FYNNEI. The V gene lost 5 bases and the J gene lost 5 bases, with 10 bases spanning the gap. The CDR3 loop spans 13 amino acids. CDR3 region: CASSYLANNEQFF. CDR3 bases: TGTGCCAGCAGTTACCTAGCTAACAATGAGCAGTTCTTC. Looking up the rest from reference TRBV2 and TRBJ2-1 gives the full variable domain: EPEVTQTPSHQVTQMGQEVILRCVPISNHLYFYWYRQILGQKVEFLVSFYNNEISEKSEIFDDQFSVERPDGSNFTLKIRSTKLEDSAMYFCASSYLANNEQFFGPGTRLTVL.

The chain links TRBV21-1 to TRBJ2-7. TRBV21-1 represents a pseudogene. The CDR3 extends over 13 amino acids. The CDR3 sequence: CASSKDWDYEQYF. DNA for the CDR3: TGTGCCAGCAGCAAAGACTGGGACTACGAGCAGTACTTC.

This clonotype was seen ten or more times. The J gene is TRBJ1-1, the V gene TRBV28, with no clear D. There are 16 residues in the CDR3. CDR1 and CDR2 (germline): MDHEN, SYDVKM. V was trimmed by 4 bases and J by 1 base, leaving 16 bases between them. The CDR3 protein is CASSYPTEVTNTEAFF. The CDR3 DNA follows: TGTGCCAGCAGTTACCCAACCGAGGTTACGAACACTGAAGCTTTCTTT.

The CDR3 DNA reads TGTGCCAGCAGTGAATTTTCTATGAGACGGGACCCCGTTGAAGCTTTCTTT. This sequence encodes CASSEFSMRRDPVEAFF. J is TRBJ1-1 and V is TRBV6-1; D might be TRBD1 (5 bases). The CDR3 consists of 17 residues. The germline V gene encodes CDR1 MNHNS and CDR2 SASEGT. The V gene lost 2 bases and the J gene lost 7 bases, with 23 bases spanning the gap.

This clonotype was seen at least ten times. The chain employs TRBV5-1 and TRBJ2-7, with D perhaps assigned TRBD1 or TRBD2 (6 bases each). V shed 0 bases and J shed 3 bases, with 10 bases lying between them. Germline assignment: CDR1 SGHRS and CDR2 YFSETQ. This CDR3 is built from 14 residues. This CDR3 is CASSLVGGDYEQYF. Here the CDR3 DNA reads TGCGCCAGCAGCTTGGTGGGGGGCGACTACGAGCAGTACTTC.

This clonotype was recorded at least ten times. The chain carries TRBV4-3 and TRBJ2-7, with D tentatively TRBD2 (6 bases). The V end lost 4 bases, the J end lost 3 bases, and 16 bases lay between the germline ends. This CDR3 region has 15 residues. CDR1 and CDR2 (germline): LGHNA, YSLEER. CDR3 bases: TGCGCCAGCAGCCCTGTCCGGGGAGGAGGCTACGAGCAGTACTTC. Its translation: CASSPVRGGGYEQYF.